What follows are 14 T cell receptor beta chains derived from one specimen sequenced in a study of regulatory T cells in long-lasting Graves disease. TCR beta libraries were built with iRepertoire HTBI primers and Arm-PCR of CDR3 regions. TCRdb analysed the multiplex PCR reads with MiXCR anew, one entry per CDR3 protein. The sample records some 410,000 distinct CDR3 sequences, around 15% being singletons. Indicated time point: newly diagnosed GD, antithyroid drugs for less than 3 months. Scientists built the TCR library using RNA that was extracted from PBMCs. The data also belong to a second study, concerning T cells in Graves' hyperthyroidism and ophthalmopathy.

Sequencing was performed on peripheral blood mononuclear cells (PBMCs), taken at new diagnosis, from a patient treated with antithyroid drugs. The receptor source for this set is a woman in her thirties with Graves disease.

V and J are TRBV27 and TRBJ1-5; TRBD1 agrees at 10 bases. V dropped 5 bases and J dropped 2; count of bases not matched to a gene: 3. Per the germline V gene, CDR1 is MNHEY and CDR2 is SMNVEV (reference sequence). The CDR3 length is 15 residues. CDR3: CASSTGTGGNQPQHF. As DNA, the CDR3 is TGTGCCAGCAGTACAGGGACAGGGGGCAATCAGCCCCAGCATTTT.

This clonotype came up many times. This chain links TRBV6-2 or TRBV6-3 with TRBJ2-1; 13 bases agree with TRBD2. With 6 bases clipped from V and 7 bases from J, the junction kept 3 bases outside the gene matches. The CDR3 sequence is 14 residues long. Looked up from germline, CDR1 is MNHEY and CDR2 is SVGEGT. CDR3 coding DNA: TGTGCCAGCAGCCGGACTAGCGGGAGTAATGAGCAGTTCTTC. Protein sequence: CASSRTSGSNEQFF.

Turning to this clonotype: This may stem from a read error, because a much larger clone lies one nucleotide away. J is TRBJ1-2 and V is TRBV27; tentative D call: TRBD1 (5 bases). This CDR3 contains 15 residues. Germline CDR1 and CDR2: MNHEY and SMNVEV (reference sequence). The V end was cut by 3 bases, the J end by 2 bases, with 13 bases between. CDR3 in amino acids: CASSFRGSTNYGYTF. The CDR3 DNA is TGTGCCAGCAGTTTTAGGGGCAGTACCAACTATGGCTACACCTTC.

This clonotype was counted many times. The V and J genes are TRBV7-2 and TRBJ2-2, with TRBD2 identical over 7 bases. CDR3 length: 15 amino acids. V was clipped by 4 bases and J by 3 bases; unmatched bases: 5. Germline V gene sequence: CDR1 SGHTA, CDR2 FQGNSA. The CDR3 protein is CASSWGLADTGELFF. CDR3 sequence (DNA): TGTGCCAGCAGCTGGGGCCTAGCGGACACCGGGGAGCTGTTTTTT.

This clonotype occurred a few times. A much larger clone sits a single nucleotide away, making a read error possible. This rearrangement joins TRBV11-2 to TRBJ2-2; D gene unclear. Germline CDR1 SGHAT, CDR2 FQNNGV. CDR3 size: 17 residues. CDR3 region: CASNLDPRKEWTGELFF. DNA for the CDR3: TGTGCCAGCAACTTAGATCCCCGGAAGGAATGGACCGGGGAGCTGTTTTTT.

In its sample, this clonotype was seen a few times. Since no conserved phenylalanine or tryptophan closes the CDR3, a read error is the likely cause. V gene TRBV20-1 combines with J gene TRBJ2-5; D not resolved. This CDR3 region has 14 residues. V lost 3 bases and J lost 2, with 13 bases in between. Germline loops: CDR1 DFQATT, CDR2 SNEGSKA (reference sequence). For the CDR3, the DNA is TGCAGTGCTAGTTCGCCTCTGACACAAGAGACCCAGTACCTC. This translates into CSASSPLTQETQYL.

The chain couples TRBV6-2 or TRBV6-3 to TRBJ2-7; 10 bases align to TRBD2. V lost 6 bases and J lost 2; bases outside the gene matches: 7. The CDR3 totals 15 residues. Per the germline V gene, CDR1 is MNHEY and CDR2 is SVGEGT. CDR3: CASSLQGLAAYEQYF. DNA of the CDR3: TGTGCCAGCAGCTTACAAGGACTAGCGGCCTACGAGCAGTACTTC.

This chain joins TRBV2 and TRBJ2-1; 10 bases line up with TRBD2. The CDR3 sequence is 14 residues long. The junction had 5 bases not matched to a gene; V was cut back by 5 bases and J by 7 bases. Germline CDR1 reads SNHLY; CDR2 reads FYNNEI. CDR3 loop: CASSTLAGSNEQFF. DNA for the CDR3: TGTGCCAGCAGTACACTAGCGGGAAGTAATGAGCAGTTCTTC.

Only a few counts were recorded for this clonotype. The rearrangement uses TRBV24-1 and TRBJ2-2, with 7 bases matching TRBD1. V trimming: 4 bases; J trimming: 4 bases; junction bases outside the gene matches: 11. Germline lookup yields CDR1 KGHDR and CDR2 SFDVKD. The length of the CDR3 is 17 residues. DNA of the CDR3: TGTGCCACCAGTGAGCGAGGACAGGTGGGTGGCACCGGGGAGCTGTTTTTT. It yields the protein CATSERGQVGGTGELFF.

The table lists this clonotype with many counts. The chain has TRBV7-9 and TRBJ2-4, with 7 nucleotides matching TRBD1. The junction had 7 bases not matched to a gene; V was cut back by 11 bases and J by 0 bases. CDR1 and CDR2 (germline): SEHNR, FQNEAQ (reference sequence). CDR3 length: 14 amino acids. The chain's CDR3 is CAGTGVLAKNIQYF. In DNA, the CDR3 is TGTGCCGGTACAGGGGTCCTAGCCAAAAACATTCAGTACTTC.

A remark on this clonotype: This clone may be a read error of a much larger clone one base away. This chain connects TRBV16 to TRBJ1-4; D unresolved. V lost 3 bases, J lost 8 bases, and 13 bases lay in between. The CDR3 covers 14 residues. Looked up from germline, CDR1 is KGHSY and CDR2 is FQNENV. CDR3 nucleotide sequence: TGTGCCAGCAGCCAGAGCGACAACATGGAAAAACTGTTTTTT. Protein sequence: CASSQSDNMEKLFF. Full variable domain (missing parts from reference TRBV16 and TRBJ1-4): GEEVAQTPKHLVRGEGQKAKLYCAPIKGHSYVFWYQQVLKNEFKFLISFQNENVFDETGMPKERFSAKCLPNSPCSLEIQATKLEDSAVYFCASSQSDNMEKLFFGSGTQLSVL.

Only a few counts were recorded for this clonotype. The rearrangement joins TRBV4-1 to TRBJ2-1, with a tentative D call TRBD2 (5 bases). The CDR3 sequence is 14 residues long. Trimming left V 5 bases short and J 8 bases short, with 16 bases between. Germline V gives CDR1 MGHRA, CDR2 YSYEKL. For the CDR3, the DNA is TGCGCCAGCAGCGTCCGGGGAGAAGACCATGAGCAGTTCTTC. Its translation: CASSVRGEDHEQFF.

Points on this clonotype: A much larger clone lies a single base off, so this may be a read error. This rearrangement joins TRBV7-9 to TRBJ2-7; perhaps TRBD2 as D (5 bases). The CDR3 is 14 amino acids. Trimming took 2 bases from V and 4 from J, leaving 12 bases between them. Germline loops: CDR1 SEHNR, CDR2 FQNEAQ (reference sequence). The CDR3 region is CASSLNGIRYEQYF. CDR3 nucleotides: TGTGCCAGCAGCTTAAACGGGATTCGTTACGAGCAGTACTTC.

At least ten counts were recorded for this clonotype. The chain links TRBV10-3 to TRBJ2-7; perhaps TRBD2 as D (6 bases). Germline lookup yields CDR1 ENHRY and CDR2 SYGVKD. V was cut by 2 bases and J by 5 bases, with 7 bases left in between. This CDR3 is 12 amino acids long. The CDR3 DNA reads TGTGCCATCAGTGAGGGAGGGAACGAGCAGTACTTC. Translating it yields CAISEGGNEQYF.